Following are 30 T cell receptor beta chains from one sample sequenced in a study of blood T cell repertoires in COVID-19. Repertoires were generated with immunoSEQ multiplex PCR, while TCRdb's copy carries only in-frame clones and drops some. The table shows more than 200,000 clones, with 70% to 90% occurring only once. Input material: PBMCs or T cells enriched from blood (not recorded which). The source is a man aged 25 to 40 with acute COVID-19.

This clone was observed a handful of times. The rearrangement joins TRBV10-1 to TRBJ1-1; 7 nucleotides line up with TRBD1. V lost 4 bases, J lost 5 bases, and 10 bases stayed unmatched. The germline gives CDR1 WNHNN, CDR2 SYGVQD (reference sequence). This CDR3 comprises 15 residues. The CDR3 reads CASSASGQKSTEAFF. CDR3 bases: TGCGCCAGCAGTGCCTCGGGACAGAAATCGACTGAAGCTTTCTTT.

J is TRBJ2-1 and V is TRBV9; D gene uncertain. In germline, CDR1 is SGDLS, CDR2 YYNGEE. CDR3 length equals 13 residues. Trimming left V 2 bases short and J 7 bases short, with 10 bases between. The CDR3 sequence: CASSVSSLNEQFF. DNA for the CDR3: TGTGCCAGCAGCGTGAGTAGCTTAAATGAGCAGTTCTTC. Full variable domain (missing parts from reference TRBV9 and TRBJ2-1): DSGVTQTPKHLITATGQRVTLRCSPRSGDLSVYWYQQSLDQGLQFLIQYYNGEERAKGNILERFSAQQFPDLHSELNLSSLELGDSALYFCASSVSSLNEQFFGPGTRLTVL.

This clone occurred a few times. V usage is TRBV7-3 and J usage is TRBJ1-1; D uncertain. The CDR3 has 14 residues. V was cut by 2 bases and J by 3 bases, with 10 bases left in between. CDR1 and CDR2 from the germline V gene are SGHTA and FQGTGA. The CDR3 DNA reads as TGTGCCAGCAGCTTACGGGGATGGGACACTGAAGCTTTCTTT. Amino acids: CASSLRGWDTEAFF.

This chain joins TRBV10-3 and TRBJ1-4; 9 bases match TRBD1. Germline CDR1 and CDR2: ENHRY and SYGVKD. The CDR3 totals 14 residues. Losses at the gene ends were 6 bases for V and 6 bases for J; bases not matched to a gene: 5. This CDR3 is CAIRSTGGDEKLFF. The CDR3, as DNA: TGTGCCATCAGGTCGACAGGGGGAGATGAAAAACTGTTTTTT.

V usage is TRBV5-1 and J usage is TRBJ2-1; TRBD1 agrees at 7 bases. Trimming took 0 bases from V and 2 from J; bases not matched to a gene: 2. The CDR3 has 15 amino acids. CDR1 and CDR2 (germline): SGHRS, YFSETQ. CDR3 sequence: CASSLEGAPYNEQFF. The DNA for the CDR3 is TGCGCCAGCAGCTTGGAGGGGGCTCCCTACAATGAGCAGTTCTTC.

This chain links TRBV5-6 with TRBJ1-1; D call uncertain. This CDR3 comprises 16 residues. Germline CDR1 and CDR2: SGHDT and YYEEEE. Deletions cut 0 bases from V and 3 bases from J, with 15 bases between. The CDR3 loop reads CASSLGSGKSYTEAFF. CDR3 DNA: TGTGCCAGCAGCTTGGGCTCAGGCAAGTCCTACACTGAAGCTTTCTTT.

The chain links TRBV6-5 to TRBJ2-5; 8 nucleotides line up with TRBD1. The CDR3 has 13 amino acids. V lost 6 bases, J lost 4 bases, and 4 bases stayed unmatched. The germline V gene has CDR1 MNHEY and CDR2 SVGAGI. The DNA for the CDR3 is TGTGCCAGCAGGAGACAGGGGAGAGAGACCCAGTACTTC. This sequence encodes CASRRQGRETQYF.

This clone turned up a few times. This chain connects TRBV6-1 to TRBJ1-6, with D uncertain. The CDR3 runs 14 residues. Deletions cut 3 bases from V and 6 bases from J, with 9 bases between. Germline CDR1 MNHNS, CDR2 SASEGT. The CDR3: CASSDFTVNSPLHF. In DNA form, the CDR3 reads TGTGCCAGCAGTGATTTCACAGTTAATTCACCCCTCCACTTT.

The chain uses TRBV3-1 (or the pseudogene TRBV3-2) and TRBJ1-2; 8 nucleotides align to TRBD1. Trimming took 2 bases from V and 1 from J; bases not matched to a gene: 9. Germline V gene data show CDR1 as LGHDT and CDR2 as YNNKEL (reference sequence). This CDR3 is built from 17 residues. The CDR3 sequence is CASSQLSGGLGNYGYTF. In DNA, the CDR3 is TGTGCCAGCAGCCAATTGTCAGGGGGCCTAGGTAACTATGGCTACACCTTC.

This sequence joins TRBV6-5 and TRBJ1-2, with 8 bases that match TRBD1. The germline gives CDR1 MNHEY, CDR2 SVGAGI. This CDR3 region has 14 residues. V dropped 0 bases and J dropped 8; count of bases not matched to a gene: 5. CDR3 bases: TGTGCCAGCAGTTACTCCGGACAGGGAAGGGGCTACACCTTC. Translating gives CASSYSGQGRGYTF.

CDR3 DNA sequence: TGTGCCAGCAGCTTGAGGGCAGGGGGTATAGCTAACTATGGCTACACCTTC. Protein sequence: CASSLRAGGIANYGYTF. V gene TRBV5-5 combines with J gene TRBJ1-2; 7 bases match TRBD1. V dropped 1 base and J dropped 0; count of bases not matched to a gene: 9. CDR1 and CDR2 (germline): SGHKS, YYEKEE (reference sequence). CDR3 length: 17 amino acids.

The rearrangement joins TRBV5-4 to TRBJ1-2; D is uncertain. Germline loops: CDR1 SGHNT, CDR2 YYREEE (reference sequence). Trimming pared 10 bases from V and 5 bases from J, leaving 21 bases between. The CDR3 is 14 residues long. The CDR3 nucleotides are TGTGCCGTACCGTCGGGTGGCGGTGAATATGGCTACACCTTC. Its protein product is CAVPSGGGEYGYTF.

The chain uses TRBV14 and TRBJ1-2, with TRBD1 identical over 8 bases. Trimming removed 3 bases from V and 4 bases from J; junction bases left unmatched: 7. Germline CDR1 reads SGHDN; CDR2 reads FVKESK. The CDR3 is 15 residues long. The CDR3 coding sequence is TGTGCCAGCAGCCAGGGACAGGCGTTACTCTATGGCTACACCTTC. Translation: CASSQGQALLYGYTF.

This clone turned up a few times. The chain joins TRBV30 to TRBJ1-6; D is ambiguous. The CDR3 loop spans 13 amino acids. Trimming took off 2 bases at V and 9 bases at J, with 11 bases between the two ends. Per the germline V gene, CDR1 is GTSNPN and CDR2 is SVGIG (reference sequence). The DNA of the CDR3 is TGTGCCTGGAGTCCAGGTGGAGGTTCACCCCTCCACTTT. As protein: CAWSPGGGSPLHF.

The chain recombines TRBV2 with TRBJ2-3; 7 nucleotides align to TRBD2. The CDR3 covers 15 residues. V was clipped by 6 bases and J by 0 bases; unmatched bases: 6. CDR1 and CDR2 (germline): SNHLY, FYNNEI. CDR3: CASRGGTQSTDTQYF. The CDR3, as DNA: TGTGCCAGCAGGGGGGGGACTCAGAGCACAGATACGCAGTATTTT.

This clone was recorded a few times. This chain joins TRBV18 and TRBJ1-5, with D possibly being TRBD1 (6 bases). Trimming cost V 2 bases and J 0 bases, with 8 bases left between them. Germline CDR1 reads KGHSH; CDR2 reads LQKENI. The CDR3 contains 15 residues. The CDR3 nucleotides are TGTGCCAGCTCACCAGGACAGCATAGCAATCAGCCCCAGCATTTT. Its protein product is CASSPGQHSNQPQHF.

This rearrangement joins TRBV6-5 to TRBJ1-5, with D hard to call. V lost 5 bases and J lost 6, with 17 bases in between. The CDR3 consists of 15 residues. Germline CDR1 reads MNHEY; CDR2 reads SVGAGI. The CDR3 region has the DNA TGTGCCAGCAGTCCCCTCGAGGGAGGAAGTCAGCCCCAGCATTTT. Translated: CASSPLEGGSQPQHF.

This CDR3 is CASRRTEAYNEQFF. DNA for the CDR3: TGTGCCAGCCGGAGGACAGAAGCTTACAATGAGCAGTTCTTC. The chain recombines TRBV27 with TRBJ2-1, with D perhaps matching TRBD1 (6 bases). V dropped 8 bases and J dropped 4 bases, with 15 bases sitting between them. CDR3 length equals 14 residues. Germline CDR1 and CDR2: MNHEY and SMNVEV (reference sequence).

The rearrangement joins TRBV2 to TRBJ1-6; D is unresolved. Germline CDR1 reads SNHLY; CDR2 reads FYNNEI. This CDR3 region has 12 residues. V was cut by 8 bases and J by 9 bases, with 11 bases left in between. This chain's CDR3 is CASGQISSPLHF. The CDR3 DNA reads as TGTGCCAGCGGGCAGATTAGTTCACCCCTCCACTTT.

The genes are TRBV7-3 and TRBJ2-2; TRBD1 is a possible D gene (6 bases). V gave up 2 bases and J gave up 4 bases, with 14 bases separating them. In germline, CDR1 is SGHTA, CDR2 FQGTGA. The CDR3 covers 16 residues. CDR3 coding DNA: TGTGCCAGCAGCTTATATTCTGGACAGAGCACCGGGGAGCTGTTTTTT. Protein product: CASSLYSGQSTGELFF.

This clone was detected once. CDR3 loop: CASSSAAGAVADTQYF. The CDR3 DNA sequence: TGTGCCAGCAGCTCCGCCGCGGGGGCCGTCGCAGATACGCAGTATTTT. The rearrangement joins TRBV7-3 to TRBJ2-3, with a tentative D call TRBD2 (7 bases). Germline CDR1 reads SGHTA; CDR2 reads FQGTGA. Trimming left V 4 bases short and J 4 bases short, with 18 bases between. CDR3 length: 16 amino acids.

The gene calls are TRBV30 and TRBJ2-3, with 8 bases that match TRBD1. Germline CDR1 is GTSNPN and CDR2 is SVGIG (reference sequence). The CDR3 is made up of 15 amino acids. J gave up 4 bases and V 5 bases, and 11 bases lay outside the gene matches. The CDR3 nucleotides are TGTGCCTGGGGATCGGGACTGGACAGGGCAGATACGCAGTATTTT. Translation: CAWGSGLDRADTQYF.

The genes are TRBV11-2 and TRBJ1-2; D not certain. The germline gives CDR1 SGHAT, CDR2 FQNNGV. V was shortened by 6 bases and J by 2 bases, with 16 bases between the two germline ends. The CDR3 extends over 15 amino acids. CDR3 protein: CASSPFGSSNYGYTF. CDR3 DNA sequence: TGTGCCAGCAGTCCTTTCGGGTCTTCAAACTATGGCTACACCTTC.

This chain joins TRBV6-5 and TRBJ1-2; possibly TRBD1 for D (6 bases). The CDR3 runs to 13 residues. Germline CDR1 and CDR2: MNHEY and SVGAGI. Trimming left V 5 bases short and J 8 bases short, with 15 bases between. DNA of the CDR3: TGTGCCAGCAGTCGGGGGGGCAAGTGGGGCTACACCTTC. Protein sequence: CASSRGGKWGYTF.

DNA of the CDR3: TGCGCCAGCAGCTTAACTATTGGACAGGGTAGAAACACCATATATTTT. Its translation: CASSLTIGQGRNTIYF. The chain couples TRBV5-1 to TRBJ1-3; the match to TRBD1 covers 8 bases. The ends lost 2 bases at V and 5 bases at J; junction bases unmatched: 9. Per germline, CDR1 SGHRS and CDR2 YFSETQ. The CDR3 has 16 amino acids.

The V call is TRBV11-2, the J call TRBJ2-1; 10 nucleotides line up with TRBD2. CDR3 length equals 18 residues. Trimming took 0 bases from V and 0 from J; bases not matched to a gene: 5. Germline lookup yields CDR1 SGHAT and CDR2 FQNNGV. For the CDR3, the DNA is TGTGCCAGCAGCTTAGAAGCTAGCGGGGGTAACTCCTACAATGAGCAGTTCTTC. This encodes CASSLEASGGNSYNEQFF.

The rearrangement joins TRBV27 to TRBJ2-7, with D possibly being TRBD1 (5 bases). V lost 2 bases, J lost 5 bases, and 13 bases lay in between. Germline V CDR1 and CDR2: MNHEY, SMNVEV (reference sequence). The CDR3 sequence is 14 residues long. CDR3: CASSLSPGYNEQYF. CDR3 DNA sequence: TGTGCCAGCAGTTTAAGCCCAGGGTACAACGAGCAGTACTTC.

This sequence joins TRBV5-5 and TRBJ1-1; D unclear. CDR3 size: 15 residues. The V end lost 5 bases, the J end lost 1 base, and 15 bases lay between the germline ends. Germline lookup yields CDR1 SGHKS and CDR2 YYEKEE (reference sequence). The CDR3 DNA follows: TGTGCCAGCAGTCCCCTCGGGGTGCAGAACACTGAAGCTTTCTTT. As protein: CASSPLGVQNTEAFF.

This chain connects TRBV6-6 to TRBJ1-2, with D possibly TRBD1 on 5 matching bases. V lost 5 bases and J lost 8, with 21 bases in between. Germline CDR1 and CDR2: MNHNY and SVGAGI (reference sequence). This CDR3 comprises 15 residues. The CDR3 spells CASSLLGTLSQGYTF. The CDR3 DNA follows: TGTGCCAGCAGTCTTTTAGGGACTCTTAGCCAAGGCTACACCTTC.

This rearrangement joins TRBV5-1 to TRBJ1-2; TRBD1 agrees at 10 bases. Germline trimming cut 4 bases from V and 4 bases from J; bases unmatched to any gene: 16. The CDR3 is 18 residues long. CDR1 and CDR2 from the germline V gene are SGHRS and YFSETQ. As DNA, the CDR3 is TGCGCCAGCAGCCCCCCAGGTCGACAGGGGGCGATTACCTATGGCTACACCTTC. It translates to CASSPPGRQGAITYGYTF.